This T cell receptor (beta chain) derives from a study of cytomegalovirus exposure and HLA in healthy donors. On the study more broadly: Early release data held around 80 million unique TCRs from HLA-typed donors.

The CDR3 is 14 amino acids. Germline CDR1 reads SGHTA; CDR2 reads FQGTGA. Trimming left V 2 bases short and J 8 bases short, with 12 bases between. The PCR contained 60 Vbeta and 13 Jbeta primers. The repertoire was sequenced with immunoSEQ multiplex PCR; TCRdb's copy has only in-frame clones and lacks some. Here the sample spans fewer than 150,000 clones, approximately 80% being singletons. Sequencing was carried out using PBMCs. The gene calls are TRBV7-3 and TRBJ2-2; D not certain. This TCR was recovered from a man in his late teens or twenties in good health and CMV-seronegative. The CDR3 DNA sequence: TGTGCCAGCAGCTTACTCGGAGAAGTAGGGGAGCTGTTTTTT. Protein sequence: CASSLLGEVGELFF.